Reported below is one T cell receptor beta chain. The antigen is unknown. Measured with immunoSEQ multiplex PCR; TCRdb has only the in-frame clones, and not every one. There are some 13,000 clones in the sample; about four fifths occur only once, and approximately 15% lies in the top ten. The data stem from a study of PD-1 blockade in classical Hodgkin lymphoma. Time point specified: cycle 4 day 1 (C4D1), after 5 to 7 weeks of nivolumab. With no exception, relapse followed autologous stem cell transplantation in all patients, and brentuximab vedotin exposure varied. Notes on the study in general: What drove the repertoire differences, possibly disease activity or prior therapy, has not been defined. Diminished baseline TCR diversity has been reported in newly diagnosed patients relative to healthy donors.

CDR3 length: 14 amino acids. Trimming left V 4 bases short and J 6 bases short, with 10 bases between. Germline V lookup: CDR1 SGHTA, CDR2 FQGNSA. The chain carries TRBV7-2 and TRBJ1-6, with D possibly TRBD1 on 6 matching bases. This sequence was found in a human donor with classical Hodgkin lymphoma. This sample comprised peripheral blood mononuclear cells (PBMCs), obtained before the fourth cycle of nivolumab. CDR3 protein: CASSSGQRNSPLHF. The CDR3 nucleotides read TGTGCCAGCAGCTCAGGACAGCGTAATTCACCCCTCCACTTT.